The 29 T cell receptor beta chains presented below share a single source sample, sequenced in a study of T cells after posttransplantation cyclophosphamide. Assay used: immunoSEQ multiplex PCR; TCRdb lists only in-frame clones, some missing. The sample consists of under 75,000 clones, 90% to 95% of them appearing once. The sample comprised PBMCs. These receptors originate from a woman aged 25 to 39 in good health and a related stem cell transplant donor.

In its sample, this clone was seen a few times. The gene calls are TRBV7-8 and TRBJ1-2; no clear D gene. Germline V gene lookup returns CDR1 SGHVS and CDR2 FQNEAQ. The V gene lost 1 base and the J gene lost 4 bases, with 13 bases spanning the gap. CDR3 length: 15 amino acids. Here the CDR3 reads CASSLGIDGSYGYTF. Written as DNA, the CDR3 is TGTGCCAGCAGCTTAGGAATAGACGGTAGCTATGGCTACACCTTC.

This clone has just one count. CDR3 nucleotides: TGTGCCAGCAGTCCAGGACAGGTACTCTATGGCTACACCTTC. Its protein product is CASSPGQVLYGYTF. This chain joins TRBV28 and TRBJ1-2; TRBD1 matches 7 bases. Trimming cost V 5 bases and J 4 bases; bases outside gene matches: 7. The CDR3 covers 14 residues. Germline loops: CDR1 MDHEN, CDR2 SYDVKM.

V and J are TRBV5-5 and TRBJ1-3, with TRBD1 as a possible D gene (6 bases). V was clipped by 2 bases and J by 4 bases, with 13 bases between them. Germline V gives CDR1 SGHKS, CDR2 YYEKEE (reference sequence). This CDR3 spans 15 amino acids. As DNA, the CDR3 is TGTGCCAGCAGCTTTGATGGGGGGCTCGGAAACACCATATATTTT. It yields the protein CASSFDGGLGNTIYF.

The V gene is TRBV2, the J gene TRBJ1-5; D remains unclear. CDR3 length: 19 amino acids. V gave up 7 bases and J gave up 2 bases, with 27 bases separating them. CDR1 SNHLY and CDR2 FYNNEI come from the germline V gene. The CDR3 DNA sequence: TGTGCCAGCACCGTAACTTTCATTACAGCGAAAAAGGGCAATCAGCCCCAGCATTTT. This sequence encodes CASTVTFITAKKGNQPQHF.

The genes are TRBV6-4 and TRBJ1-5, with 10 bases aligning to TRBD1. This CDR3 contains 16 residues. Trimming took 6 bases from V and 6 from J; bases not matched to a gene: 11. Looked up from germline, CDR1 is MRHNA and CDR2 is SNTAGT. CDR3 sequence reads: CASRPPGQGTSQPQHF. The CDR3 nucleotides read TGTGCCAGCAGGCCTCCGGGACAGGGGACGAGTCAGCCCCAGCATTTT.

The rearrangement joins TRBV19 to TRBJ1-2; 9 bases are a match to TRBD1. V trimming: 7 bases; J trimming: 4 bases; junction bases outside the gene matches: 7. CDR1 and CDR2 from the germline V gene are LNHDA and SQIVND (reference sequence). This CDR3 comprises 14 residues. This CDR3 reads CASTTDRGTYGYTF. The CDR3 region has the DNA TGTGCCAGTACTACAGACAGGGGGACCTATGGCTACACCTTC.

This chain uses TRBV4-1 with TRBJ1-5, with TRBD1 as a possible D gene (6 bases). Germline V gene sequence: CDR1 MGHRA, CDR2 YSYEKL. Deletions cut 5 bases from V and 2 bases from J, with 16 bases between. The CDR3 is 16 amino acids. The CDR3: CASSFGVGGRNQPQHF. CDR3 DNA sequence: TGCGCCAGCAGCTTCGGAGTGGGGGGGCGCAATCAGCCCCAGCATTTT.

The V and J genes are TRBV19 and TRBJ1-6, with a weak D call TRBD1 (5 bases). CDR1 LNHDA and CDR2 SQIVND come from the germline V gene (reference sequence). V shed 6 bases and J shed 4 bases, with 7 bases lying between them. This CDR3 contains 13 residues. The CDR3 protein is CASRGVYNSPLHF. The CDR3 DNA follows: TGTGCCAGTAGGGGGGTTTATAATTCACCCCTCCACTTT.

The genes are TRBV5-5 and TRBJ1-4; D remains unclear. Between the trimmed V and J ends, which lost 0 bases and 0 bases, there was a span of 18 bases. Germline CDR1 reads SGHKS; CDR2 reads YYEKEE (reference sequence). CDR3 length equals 19 residues. In DNA, the CDR3 is TGTGCCAGCAGCTTGGGGGAAATGCGGGCCTCTGCAACTAATGAAAAACTGTTTTTT. The encoded protein is CASSLGEMRASATNEKLFF.

This clone has only a few counts. The genes are TRBV15 and TRBJ2-7; D is possibly TRBD1 (6 bases). Germline V CDR1 and CDR2: LNHNV, YYDKDF (reference sequence). This CDR3 has 15 residues. V lost 0 bases and J lost 4, with 13 bases in between. DNA for the CDR3: TGTGCCACCAGCAGAGATCCAGGGACATCTTACGAGCAGTACTTC. Amino acids: CATSRDPGTSYEQYF. Based on the CDR3 plus reference TRBV15 and TRBJ2-7, the full variable domain is DAMVIQNPRYQVTQFGKPVTLSCSQTLNHNVMYWYQQKSSQAPKLLFHYYDKDFNNEADTPDNFQSRRPNTSFCFLDIRSPGLGDTAMYLCATSRDPGTSYEQYFGPGTRLTVT.

V is TRBV15 and J is TRBJ1-1; D remains unclear. The CDR3 has 13 residues. Germline lookup yields CDR1 LNHNV and CDR2 YYDKDF (reference sequence). The ends were cut back, 6 bases at V and 3 bases at J, with 11 bases in the middle. CDR3 DNA sequence: TGTGCCACCAGTATGGATGTGGACACTGAAGCTTTCTTT. Amino acid sequence: CATSMDVDTEAFF.

A few counts support this clone. The V call is TRBV5-4, the J call TRBJ2-1; TRBD2 matches at 13 bases. J lost 9 bases, V lost 4 bases, and 7 bases had no gene match. CDR1 SGHNT and CDR2 YYREEE come from the germline V gene (reference sequence). This CDR3 is built from 15 residues. DNA of the CDR3: TGTGCCAGCAGCCTTACTAGCGGGGGGGGAGTTGAGCAGTTCTTC. Translating gives CASSLTSGGGVEQFF.

The chain uses TRBV15 and TRBJ1-5, with a weak D call TRBD1 (5 bases). CDR3 length: 13 amino acids. V gave up 8 bases and J gave up 6 bases, with 14 bases separating them. Germline assignment: CDR1 LNHNV and CDR2 YYDKDF (reference sequence). The CDR3 loop reads CATAPGPTQPQHF. CDR3 nucleotides: TGTGCCACCGCGCCGGGGCCTACTCAGCCCCAGCATTTT.

This clone has only one observation. This sequence joins TRBV6-5 and TRBJ1-1, with a tentative D call TRBD1 (5 bases). The germline V and J ends were trimmed by 4 bases and 1 base, with 13 bases remaining between them. The germline V gene has CDR1 MNHEY and CDR2 SVGAGI. The CDR3 runs to 15 residues. The chain's CDR3 is CASSSTWGENTEAFF. The CDR3 DNA follows: TGTGCCAGCAGTTCCACCTGGGGGGAGAACACTGAAGCTTTCTTT.

Here the CDR3 reads CASSTSYNEQFF. Written as DNA, the CDR3 is TGTGCCAGCAGCACCAGTTACAATGAGCAGTTCTTC. V gene TRBV27 combines with J gene TRBJ2-1; the D is unclear. Germline V gives CDR1 MNHEY, CDR2 SMNVEV (reference sequence). V lost 6 bases and J lost 4, with 7 bases in between. The CDR3 is made up of 12 amino acids.

About this clone itself: The same CDR3 can be traced to other DNA sequences in this sample. The V call is TRBV7-6, the J call TRBJ2-5; TRBD2 agrees at 10 bases. J was trimmed by 1 base and V by 5 bases; bases with no gene match: 7. The germline V gene has CDR1 SGHVS and CDR2 FNYEAQ. The CDR3 is 16 residues long. The CDR3 DNA is TGTGCCAGCAGCCTATTAGCGGGGGGCCGCCAAGAGACCCAGTACTTC. Residues: CASSLLAGGRQETQYF. The full variable domain, rest sourced from reference TRBV7-6 and TRBJ2-5, is GAGVSQSPRYKVTKRGQDVALRCDPISGHVSLYWYRQALGQGPEFLTYFNYEAQQDKSGLPNDRFSAERPEGSISTLTIQRTEQRDSAMYRCASSLLAGGRQETQYFGPGTRLLVL.

The chain uses TRBV7-2 and TRBJ2-1; a weak D match, TRBD1 (5 bases). The CDR3 consists of 15 residues. Trimming removed 6 bases at V and 0 bases at J, with 12 bases between. Germline values: CDR1 SGHTA, CDR2 FQGNSA. The DNA for the CDR3 is TGTGCCAGCAGGGTCCAAGGGGTCTCCTACAATGAGCAGTTCTTC. Its translation: CASRVQGVSYNEQFF. Full variable domain (rest looked up from reference TRBV7-2 and TRBJ2-1): GAGVSQSPSNKVTEKGKDVELRCDPISGHTALYWYRQSLGQGLEFLIYFQGNSAPDKSGLPSDRFSAERTGGSVSTLTIQRTQQEDSAVYLCASRVQGVSYNEQFFGPGTRLTVL.

The chain joins TRBV4-3 to TRBJ1-2; 7 bases agree with TRBD1. This CDR3 is 18 amino acids long. V was pared by 1 base and J by 1 base, with 12 bases of the junction left unmatched. Germline-derived CDR1 and CDR2 are LGHNA and YSLEER. In DNA form, the CDR3 reads TGCGCCAGCAGCCAAGTATCGTCCCGGACAGGATTTAACTATGGCTACACCTTC. Translated: CASSQVSSRTGFNYGYTF.

The chain has TRBV5-5 and TRBJ2-5, with D perhaps TRBD2 (6 bases). The CDR3 length is 15 residues. The germline gives CDR1 SGHKS, CDR2 YYEKEE (reference sequence). V was clipped by 0 bases and J by 5 bases, with 14 bases between them. The CDR3 region is CASSLVGAAGETQYF. The CDR3 DNA reads as TGTGCCAGCAGCTTGGTCGGGGCGGCGGGGGAGACCCAGTACTTC.

This clone was seen just once. This chain joins TRBV2 and TRBJ2-1; 9 nucleotides match TRBD1. Looked up from germline, CDR1 is SNHLY and CDR2 is FYNNEI. Trimming took 6 bases from V and 9 from J; bases not matched to a gene: 15. The CDR3 totals 16 residues. The DNA of the CDR3 is TGTGCCAGCAGACCCCGCGGGACAGGGAGTATGGGTGAGCAGTTCTTC. This translates into CASRPRGTGSMGEQFF. Based on the CDR3 plus reference TRBV2 and TRBJ2-1, the full variable domain is EPEVTQTPSHQVTQMGQEVILRCVPISNHLYFYWYRQILGQKVEFLVSFYNNEISEKSEIFDDQFSVERPDGSNFTLKIRSTKLEDSAMYFCASRPRGTGSMGEQFFGPGTRLTVL.

The chain uses TRBV5-1 and TRBJ1-1; tentative D call: TRBD1 (6 bases). CDR3 length: 14 residues. Trimming pared 9 bases from V and 4 bases from J, leaving 19 bases between. Germline V gene lookup returns CDR1 SGHRS and CDR2 YFSETQ. The CDR3 DNA follows: TGCGCCACCAAGGCCCTCCAAGGGGGCACTGAAGCTTTCTTT. The encoded protein is CATKALQGGTEAFF.

The gene calls are TRBV5-1 and TRBJ2-7, with a tentative D call TRBD1 (7 bases). V was clipped by 4 bases and J by 3 bases, with 17 bases between them. CDR1 SGHRS and CDR2 YFSETQ come from the germline V gene. CDR3 length: 15 amino acids. The chain's CDR3 is CASSLGQGGVYEQYF. The DNA of the CDR3 is TGCGCCAGCAGCCTTGGTCAGGGGGGAGTCTACGAGCAGTACTTC.

The rearrangement links TRBV7-2 to TRBJ2-3, with TRBD2 as a possible D gene (6 bases). Germline V gene sequence: CDR1 SGHTA, CDR2 FQGNSA. CDR3 length equals 16 residues. Trimming took off 1 base at V and 2 bases at J, with 13 bases between the two ends. The CDR3 sequence is CASSLERGLSTDTQYF. The CDR3 region has the DNA TGTGCCAGCAGCTTAGAAAGGGGACTCTCCACAGATACGCAGTATTTT.

This chain joins TRBV7-9 and TRBJ1-2; D is possibly TRBD1 (6 bases). The length of the CDR3 is 15 residues. The ends were cut back, 5 bases at V and 1 base at J, with 14 bases in the middle. Germline V gene data show CDR1 as SEHNR and CDR2 as FQNEAQ (reference sequence). DNA of the CDR3: TGTGCCAGCAGCCCAAATACAGGGAATAACTATGGCTACACCTTC. This encodes CASSPNTGNNYGYTF.

The CDR3 region is CASSQDARTEYGYTF. The CDR3 nucleotides are TGTGCCAGCAGCCAAGATGCTAGGACAGAGTATGGCTACACCTTC. The chain has TRBV4-2 and TRBJ1-2; the D gene is possibly TRBD1 (6 bases). The CDR3 length is 15 residues. Germline V gene lookup returns CDR1 LGHNA and CDR2 YNFKEQ. With 0 bases removed from V and 5 bases from J, the gap between germline ends came to 13 bases.

The CDR3, as DNA: TGTGCCAGCAGCGCCGGGGGGGGAGCTTTCTTT. Its protein product is CASSAGGGAFF. V is TRBV9 and J is TRBJ1-1; tentatively, D is TRBD1 (5 bases). Deletions cut 3 bases from V and 10 bases from J, with 10 bases between. The CDR3 consists of 11 residues. Germline V gene data show CDR1 as SGDLS and CDR2 as YYNGEE.

The chain couples TRBV10-2 to TRBJ1-5; the D gene is possibly TRBD1 (5 bases). The germline V gene has CDR1 WSHSY and CDR2 SAAADI. CDR3 length: 14 residues. The ends were cut back, 9 bases at V and 2 bases at J, with 14 bases in the middle. The CDR3 here is CARVGDGGNQPQHF. CDR3 bases: TGCGCCAGGGTCGGGGACGGGGGCAATCAGCCCCAGCATTTT.

The gene calls are TRBV4-3 and TRBJ2-7; TRBD1 aligns across 9 bases. The CDR3 totals 16 residues. V was clipped by 0 bases and J by 4 bases; unmatched bases: 7. Germline CDR1 is LGHNA and CDR2 is YSLEER. CDR3 nucleotides: TGCGCCAGCAGCCAAGAACCGGGACAGGGCGGGTACGAGCAGTACTTC. Its protein product is CASSQEPGQGGYEQYF.

This clone was counted once. The CDR3 nucleotides read TGTGCCAGCAGCTTAGTACCCAGGGTCGAAGCTTTCTTT. Its protein is CASSLVPRVEAFF. The chain joins TRBV7-2 to TRBJ1-1; D might be TRBD1 (5 bases). CDR1 is SGHTA and CDR2 is FQGNSA in the germline V gene. The V and J ends lost 1 base and 8 bases respectively, with 11 bases between them. The CDR3 contains 13 residues.